The 10 T cell receptor beta chains in this list originate from one sample, sequenced in a study of shared clonotypes between healthy human individuals. The naive CD8 subset, CD45RO-negative cells positively selected for CCR7, excluded terminally differentiated effector memory CD45RA+ cells. Generated by immunoSEQ multiplex PCR, the TCRdb table keeps only in-frame clones and is missing some. The repertoire has roughly 810,000 clones, about 97% of them found once; the top ten carry about 0.22%. Sequencing was done on a sample of naive CD8+ T cells sorted from blood. The receptors were sampled from a man aged 25-45 years in good health.

The chain carries TRBV11-2 and TRBJ2-1, with D tentatively TRBD2 (5 bases). The germline gives CDR1 SGHAT, CDR2 FQNNGV. The CDR3 has 13 amino acids. Trimming removed 4 bases at V and 8 bases at J, with 12 bases between. CDR3 in DNA: TGTGCCAGCAGCTCTAACCCGGGGTATGAGCAGTTCTTC. Its protein product is CASSSNPGYEQFF.

The rearrangement joins TRBV11-2 to TRBJ2-7, with D unresolved. Trimming removed 4 bases from V and 3 bases from J, with 13 bases in between. This CDR3 has 14 residues. CDR1 is SGHAT and CDR2 is FQNNGV in the germline V gene. CDR3 region: CASSSPLGNYEQYF. CDR3 sequence (DNA): TGTGCCAGCAGCTCCCCGTTAGGTAACTACGAGCAGTACTTC.

This clone was recorded once. CDR3 sequence: CASSLGAGATEAFF. CDR3 nucleotides: TGCGCCAGCAGCTTGGGAGCAGGGGCCACTGAAGCTTTCTTT. The V gene is TRBV5-1, the J gene TRBJ1-1, with D possibly TRBD1 on 6 matching bases. The CDR3 sequence is 14 residues long. Trimming stripped 0 bases from V and 4 bases from J, with 10 bases between. CDR1 SGHRS and CDR2 YFSETQ come from the germline V gene.

The chain links TRBV10-3 to TRBJ1-1; D call uncertain. Germline V gene data show CDR1 as ENHRY and CDR2 as SYGVKD. This CDR3 has 15 amino acids. V was clipped by 1 base and J by 1 base, with 10 bases between them. This CDR3 is CAISEWPAENTEAFF. The CDR3 DNA is TGTGCCATCAGTGAGTGGCCAGCAGAGAACACTGAAGCTTTCTTT.

Note on this clone: This CDR3 is also generated by other DNA sequences in the sample. The chain links TRBV10-1 to TRBJ2-2; unclear D gene. This CDR3 has 16 amino acids. From germline, CDR1 is WNHNN and CDR2 SYGVQD (reference sequence). V lost 0 bases, J lost 0 bases, and 8 bases lay in between. The CDR3 DNA follows: TGCGCCAGCAGTGAGTCGGTACCCGCGAACACCGGGGAGCTGTTTTTT. Translated, it gives CASSESVPANTGELFF.

This rearrangement joins TRBV19 to TRBJ2-7; tentatively, D is TRBD1 (6 bases). The germline V and J ends were trimmed by 7 bases and 2 bases, with 18 bases remaining between them. The germline V gene encodes CDR1 LNHDA and CDR2 SQIVND (reference sequence). The CDR3 sequence is 15 residues long. The CDR3 loop reads CASKYGVRGAYEQYF. CDR3 bases: TGTGCCAGTAAGTATGGAGTCAGGGGAGCCTACGAGCAGTACTTC.

V gene TRBV28 combines with J gene TRBJ2-1, with D unclear. This CDR3 is built from 16 residues. Trimming stripped 6 bases from V and 3 bases from J, with 18 bases between. Germline assignment: CDR1 MDHEN and CDR2 SYDVKM. The CDR3 DNA reads as TGTGCCAGCAGCGCCTCCCGGCCCCCCTACTACAATGAGCAGTTCTTC. It codes for CASSASRPPYYNEQFF.

This chain uses TRBV5-1 with TRBJ2-5; D possibly corresponds to TRBD2 (6 bases). V was cut by 4 bases and J by 2 bases, with 15 bases left in between. Germline V gene data show CDR1 as SGHRS and CDR2 as YFSETQ. This CDR3 is 15 amino acids long. CDR3 DNA sequence: TGCGCCAGCAGCCCAGCGGTGGGAGGACAAGAGACCCAGTACTTC. This encodes CASSPAVGGQETQYF.

The chain links TRBV4-3 to TRBJ1-3; D gene ambiguous. Trimming took off 0 bases at V and 0 bases at J, with 6 bases between the two ends. Germline CDR1 is LGHNA and CDR2 is YSLEER. The CDR3 loop spans 15 amino acids. This chain's CDR3 is CASSQENFSGNTIYF. The CDR3 nucleotides are TGCGCCAGCAGCCAAGAAAACTTCTCTGGAAACACCATATATTTT.

This sequence joins TRBV27 and TRBJ2-3; D not resolved. The CDR3 is made up of 13 amino acids. The V end was cut by 10 bases, the J end by 3 bases, with 14 bases between. Looked up from germline, CDR1 is MNHEY and CDR2 is SMNVEV (reference sequence). The chain's CDR3 is CATLSAWTDTQYF. CDR3 bases: TGTGCCACCCTATCCGCCTGGACAGATACGCAGTATTTT.